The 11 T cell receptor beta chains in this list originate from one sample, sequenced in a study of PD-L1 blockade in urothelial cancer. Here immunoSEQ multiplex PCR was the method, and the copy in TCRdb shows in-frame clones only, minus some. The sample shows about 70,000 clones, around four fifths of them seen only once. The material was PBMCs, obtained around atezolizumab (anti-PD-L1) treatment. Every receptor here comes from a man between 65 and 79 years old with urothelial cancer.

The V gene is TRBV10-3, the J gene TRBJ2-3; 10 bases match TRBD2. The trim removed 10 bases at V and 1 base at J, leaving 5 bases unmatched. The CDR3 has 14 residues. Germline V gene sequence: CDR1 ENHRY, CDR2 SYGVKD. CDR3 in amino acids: CATIAGGGTDTQYF. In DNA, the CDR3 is TGTGCCACCATAGCGGGAGGCGGCACAGATACGCAGTATTTT.

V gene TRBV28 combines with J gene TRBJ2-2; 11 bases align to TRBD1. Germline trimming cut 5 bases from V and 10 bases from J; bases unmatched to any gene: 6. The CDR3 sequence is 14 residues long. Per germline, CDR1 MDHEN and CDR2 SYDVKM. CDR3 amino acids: CASSPRDRGLELFF. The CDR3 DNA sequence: TGTGCCAGCAGTCCGAGGGACAGGGGGTTGGAGCTGTTTTTT.

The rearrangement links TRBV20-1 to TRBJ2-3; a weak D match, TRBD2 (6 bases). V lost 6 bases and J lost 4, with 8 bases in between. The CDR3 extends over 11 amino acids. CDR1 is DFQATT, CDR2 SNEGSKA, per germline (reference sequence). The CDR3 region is CSALAPDTQYF. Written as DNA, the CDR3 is TGCAGTGCCCTAGCGCCAGATACGCAGTATTTT.

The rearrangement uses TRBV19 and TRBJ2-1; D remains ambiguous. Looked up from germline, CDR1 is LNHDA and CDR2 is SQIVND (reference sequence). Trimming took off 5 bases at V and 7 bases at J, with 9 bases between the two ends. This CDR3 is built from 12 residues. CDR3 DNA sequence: TGTGCCAGTAGTGCCAGATTGAATGAGCAGTTCTTC. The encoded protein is CASSARLNEQFF.

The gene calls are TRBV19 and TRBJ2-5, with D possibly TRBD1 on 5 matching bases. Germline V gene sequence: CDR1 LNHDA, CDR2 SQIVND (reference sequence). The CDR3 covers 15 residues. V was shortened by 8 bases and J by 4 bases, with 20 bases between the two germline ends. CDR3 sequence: CASGPWGESRETQYF. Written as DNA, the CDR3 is TGTGCCAGTGGACCATGGGGCGAGAGTAGAGAGACCCAGTACTTC.

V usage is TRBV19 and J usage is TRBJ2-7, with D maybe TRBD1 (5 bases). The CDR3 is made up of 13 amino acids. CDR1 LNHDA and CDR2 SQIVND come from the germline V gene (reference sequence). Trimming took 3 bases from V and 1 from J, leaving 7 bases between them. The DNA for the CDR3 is TGTGCCAGTAGTATTGACAGTTCCTACGAGCAGTACTTC. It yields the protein CASSIDSSYEQYF.

The CDR3 coding sequence is TGCGCCAGCAATGTAGCGGGAGGGCCCTACGAGCAGTACTTC. It translates to CASNVAGGPYEQYF. The chain recombines TRBV10-2 with TRBJ2-7, with TRBD2 matching 11 bases. CDR1 WSHSY and CDR2 SAAADI come from the germline V gene. CDR3 length: 14 residues. The V and J ends lost 7 bases and 2 bases, in that order; junction bases with no gene match: 4.

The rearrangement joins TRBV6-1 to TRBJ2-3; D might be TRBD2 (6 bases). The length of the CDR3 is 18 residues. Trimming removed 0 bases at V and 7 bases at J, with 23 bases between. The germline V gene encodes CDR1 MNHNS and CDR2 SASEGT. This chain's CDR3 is CASSEALPPWEDHHTQYF. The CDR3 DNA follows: TGTGCCAGCAGTGAAGCCCTTCCCCCGTGGGAGGACCATCATACGCAGTATTTT.

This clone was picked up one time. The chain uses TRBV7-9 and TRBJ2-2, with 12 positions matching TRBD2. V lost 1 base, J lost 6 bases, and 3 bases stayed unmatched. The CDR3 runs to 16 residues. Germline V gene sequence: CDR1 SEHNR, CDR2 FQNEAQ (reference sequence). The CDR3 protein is CASSLGLAGVPGELFF. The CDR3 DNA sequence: TGTGCCAGCAGCTTAGGACTAGCGGGAGTTCCCGGGGAGCTGTTTTTT.

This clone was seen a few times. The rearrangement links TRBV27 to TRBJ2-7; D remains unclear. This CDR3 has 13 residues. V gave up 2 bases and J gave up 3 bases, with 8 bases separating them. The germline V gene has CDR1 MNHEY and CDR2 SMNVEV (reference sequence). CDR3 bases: TGTGCCAGCAGTTTAAATAGTTTCTACGAGCAGTACTTC. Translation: CASSLNSFYEQYF.

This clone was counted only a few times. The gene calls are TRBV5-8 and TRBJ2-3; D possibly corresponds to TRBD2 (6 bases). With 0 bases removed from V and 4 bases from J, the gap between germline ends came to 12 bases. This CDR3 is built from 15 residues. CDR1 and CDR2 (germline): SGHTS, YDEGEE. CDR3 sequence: CASSLAVGGSDTQYF. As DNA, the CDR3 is TGTGCCAGCAGCTTGGCGGTGGGAGGATCAGATACGCAGTATTTT.